The entry below describes one TCR beta chain. The antigen remains undetermined. This record comes from a study of T-cell reconstitution after alpha-beta-depleted transplantation in children. Library preparation (for TCRbeta) was performed with unique molecular identifiers. MiXCR, applied by TCRdb to the PCR reads, yields one record per CDR3 protein. The sample records some 460,000 distinct CDR3 sequences, 16% being singletons. Trimming took 1 base from V and 0 from J; bases not matched to a gene: 3. The germline V gene has CDR1 SEHNR and CDR2 FQNEAQ (reference sequence). CDR3 length: 18 amino acids. Points from the study as a whole: Several hundred expanded graft clones reportedly gave rise to the alpha-beta T cells present about two months after transplant. One year post-transplant, T-cell counts and diversity were largely derived from T cells produced anew. Surviving thymic progenitors and recipient T cells were the source of high TCRbeta diversity at day 60 in some patients.

The sample was PBMCs, mostly from graft donor cells, taken 360 days after TCRalphabeta/CD19-depleted stem cell transplant. The sequence came from a boy under two years old who had a stem cell transplant for Wiskott-Aldrich syndrome, so the T cells may come from the graft donor. This chain connects TRBV7-9 to TRBJ2-6, with 10 bases identical to TRBD1. The CDR3 region has the DNA TGTGCCAGCAGCTTAGTAGGGACAGGGGTCTCTGGGGCCAACGTCCTGACTTTC. Its protein product is CASSLVGTGVSGANVLTF.